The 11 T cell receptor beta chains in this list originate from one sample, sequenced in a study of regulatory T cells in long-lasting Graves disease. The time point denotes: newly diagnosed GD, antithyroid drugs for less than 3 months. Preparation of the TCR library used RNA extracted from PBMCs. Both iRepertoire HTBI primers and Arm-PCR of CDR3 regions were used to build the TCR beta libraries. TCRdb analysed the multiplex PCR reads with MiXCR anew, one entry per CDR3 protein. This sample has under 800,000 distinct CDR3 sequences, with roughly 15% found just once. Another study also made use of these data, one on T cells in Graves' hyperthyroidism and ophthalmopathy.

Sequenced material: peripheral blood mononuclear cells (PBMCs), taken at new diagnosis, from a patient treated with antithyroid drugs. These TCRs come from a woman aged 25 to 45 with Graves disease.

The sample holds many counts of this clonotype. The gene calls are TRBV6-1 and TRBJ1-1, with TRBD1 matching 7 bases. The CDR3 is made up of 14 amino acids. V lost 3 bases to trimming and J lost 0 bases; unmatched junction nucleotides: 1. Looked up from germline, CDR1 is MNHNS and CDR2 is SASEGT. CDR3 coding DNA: TGTGCCAGCAGTGAGGACAGGCTGAACACTGAAGCTTTCTTT. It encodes CASSEDRLNTEAFF.

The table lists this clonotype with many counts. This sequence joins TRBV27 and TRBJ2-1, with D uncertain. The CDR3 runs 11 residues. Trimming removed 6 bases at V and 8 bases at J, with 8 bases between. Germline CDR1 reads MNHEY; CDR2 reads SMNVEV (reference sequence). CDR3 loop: CASSRSHEQFF. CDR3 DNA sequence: TGTGCCAGCAGCCGGTCCCATGAGCAGTTCTTC.

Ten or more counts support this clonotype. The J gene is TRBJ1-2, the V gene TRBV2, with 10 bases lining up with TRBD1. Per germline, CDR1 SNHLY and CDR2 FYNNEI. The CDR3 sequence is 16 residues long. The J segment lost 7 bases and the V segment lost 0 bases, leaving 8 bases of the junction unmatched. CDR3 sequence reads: CASSEALGTGELGYTF. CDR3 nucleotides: TGTGCCAGCAGTGAAGCGTTGGGGACAGGGGAGCTTGGCTACACCTTC.

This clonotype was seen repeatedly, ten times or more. This CDR3 is CATSDSGGAFSGYTF. CDR3 DNA: TGTGCCACCAGTGATTCAGGGGGCGCTTTTAGTGGCTACACCTTC. The genes are TRBV24-1 and TRBJ1-2; 8 bases agree with TRBD1. There are 15 residues in the CDR3. CDR1 KGHDR and CDR2 SFDVKD come from the germline V gene. The junction had 8 bases not matched to a gene; V was cut back by 2 bases and J by 7 bases.

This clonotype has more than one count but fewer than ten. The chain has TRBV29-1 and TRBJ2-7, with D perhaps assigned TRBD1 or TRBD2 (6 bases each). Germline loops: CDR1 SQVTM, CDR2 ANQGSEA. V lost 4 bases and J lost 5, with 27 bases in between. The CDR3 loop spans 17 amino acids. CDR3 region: CSVGGGSGGVVRNEQYF. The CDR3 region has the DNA TGCAGCGTTGGTGGGGGCAGTGGCGGGGTTGTTAGAAACGAGCAGTACTTC.

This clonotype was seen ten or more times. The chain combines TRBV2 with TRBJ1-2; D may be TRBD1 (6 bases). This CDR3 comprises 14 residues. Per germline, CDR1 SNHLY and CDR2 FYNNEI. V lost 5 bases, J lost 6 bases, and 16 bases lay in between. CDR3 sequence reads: CASSRQVSYDGYTF. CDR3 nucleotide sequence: TGTGCCAGCAGTCGACAGGTCTCCTATGATGGCTACACCTTC.

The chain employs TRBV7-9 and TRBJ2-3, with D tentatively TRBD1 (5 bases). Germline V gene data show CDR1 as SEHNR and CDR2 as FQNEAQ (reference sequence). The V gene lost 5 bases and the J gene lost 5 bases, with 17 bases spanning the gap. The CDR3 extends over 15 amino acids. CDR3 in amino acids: CASSRQTVVGDTQYF. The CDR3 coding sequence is TGTGCCAGCAGCCGACAGACAGTCGTGGGAGATACGCAGTATTTT.

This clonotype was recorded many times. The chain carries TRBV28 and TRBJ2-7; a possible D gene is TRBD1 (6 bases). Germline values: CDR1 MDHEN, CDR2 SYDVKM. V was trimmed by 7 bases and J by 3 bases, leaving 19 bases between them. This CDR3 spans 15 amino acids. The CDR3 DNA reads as TGTGCCAGCAAGGACACAGGGTCTTCTTTCTACGAGCAGTACTTC. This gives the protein CASKDTGSSFYEQYF.

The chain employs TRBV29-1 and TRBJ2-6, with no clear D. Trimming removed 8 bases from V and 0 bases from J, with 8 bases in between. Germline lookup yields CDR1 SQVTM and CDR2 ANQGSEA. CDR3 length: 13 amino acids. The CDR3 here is CSTEDSGANVLTF. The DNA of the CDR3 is TGCAGCACCGAGGACTCTGGGGCCAACGTCCTGACTTTC.

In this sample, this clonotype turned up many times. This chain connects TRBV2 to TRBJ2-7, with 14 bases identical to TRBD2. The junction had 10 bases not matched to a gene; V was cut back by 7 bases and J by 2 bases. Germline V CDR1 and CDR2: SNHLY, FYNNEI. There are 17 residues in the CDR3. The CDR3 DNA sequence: TGTGCCAGCAAGAAGCAGGGGGGACTAGCGGGAGCCTACGAGCAGTACTTC. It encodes CASKKQGGLAGAYEQYF. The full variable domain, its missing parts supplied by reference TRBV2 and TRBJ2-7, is EPEVTQTPSHQVTQMGQEVILRCVPISNHLYFYWYRQILGQKVEFLVSFYNNEISEKSEIFDDQFSVERPDGSNFTLKIRSTKLEDSAMYFCASKKQGGLAGAYEQYFGPGTRLTVT.

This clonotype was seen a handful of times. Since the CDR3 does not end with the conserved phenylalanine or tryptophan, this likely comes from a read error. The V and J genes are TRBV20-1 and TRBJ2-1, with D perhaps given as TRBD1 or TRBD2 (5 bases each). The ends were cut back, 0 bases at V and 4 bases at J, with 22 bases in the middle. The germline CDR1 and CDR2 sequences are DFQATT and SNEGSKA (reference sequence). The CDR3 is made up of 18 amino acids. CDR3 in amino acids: CSARDLRAGRLLYNEQFL. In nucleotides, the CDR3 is TGCAGTGCTAGAGATCTTCGAGCAGGGCGACTACTTTACAATGAGCAGTTCCTC.